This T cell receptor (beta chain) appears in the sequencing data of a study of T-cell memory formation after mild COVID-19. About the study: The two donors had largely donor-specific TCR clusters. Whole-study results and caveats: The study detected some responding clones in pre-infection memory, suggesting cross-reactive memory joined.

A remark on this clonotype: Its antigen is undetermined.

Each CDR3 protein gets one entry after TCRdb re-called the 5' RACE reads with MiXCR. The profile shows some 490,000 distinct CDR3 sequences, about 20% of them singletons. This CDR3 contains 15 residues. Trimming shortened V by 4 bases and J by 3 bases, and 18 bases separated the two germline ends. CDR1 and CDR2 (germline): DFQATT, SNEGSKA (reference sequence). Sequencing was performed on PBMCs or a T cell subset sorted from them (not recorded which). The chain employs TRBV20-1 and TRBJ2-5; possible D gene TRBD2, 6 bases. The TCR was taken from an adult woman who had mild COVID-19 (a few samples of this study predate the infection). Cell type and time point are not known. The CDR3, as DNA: TGCAGTGCTAAGAGGCTTGGAGGGAGTGAAGAGACCCAGTACTTC. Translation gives CSAKRLGGSEETQYF.